The rows below give T cell receptor beta chains drawn from one sample of a study of T cell changes during pregnancy in multiple sclerosis. Sequencing used immunoSEQ multiplex PCR; TCRdb keeps in-frame clones, though not all of them. This table has roughly 22,000 clones, 88% appearing once. The sample here was CD4+ T cells from peripheral blood mononuclear cells, taken in the first trimester of pregnancy. These receptors originate from a female donor in good health, enrolled as a control in a pregnancy study. Each CDR3 is given with its conserved first and last residue. Each record gives: CDR3 DNA, CDR3 protein, V gene, J gene, D gene, clone size. D genes are given only for firm matches. Clone size is shown for a subset of rows, as once, few, many or a class of expanded clone.

DNA: TGTGCCAGCAGTCCCCCCGGGACTAGTGGAAATGAGCAGTTCTTC; CDR3: CASSPPGTSGNEQFF; V: TRBV6-5; J: TRBJ2-1; D: TRBD2; size: NA
DNA: TGCGCCAGCAGCTTGGAGGGGCGTGGGGAGACCCAGTACTTC; CDR3: CASSLEGRGETQYF; V: TRBV5-1; J: TRBJ2-5; D: NA; size: NA
DNA: TGCGCCAGCAGCTTGGCCGGACAGTCCTACAATGAGCAGTTCTTC; CDR3: CASSLAGQSYNEQFF; V: TRBV5-1; J: TRBJ2-1; D: NA; size: NA
DNA: TGTGCCTGGAGCGATCAGGGGACCTATGGCTACACCTTC; CDR3: CAWSDQGTYGYTF; V: TRBV30; J: TRBJ1-2; D: NA; size: NA
DNA: TGTGCCAGCAGCCGAGATACAGGGGGCGGTCAGCCCCAGCATTTT; CDR3: CASSRDTGGGQPQHF; V: TRBV4-2; J: TRBJ1-5; D: TRBD1; size: NA
DNA: TGTGCCAGCAGTTACCCCGGACAGGGCAGCTATGGCTACACCTTC; CDR3: CASSYPGQGSYGYTF; V: TRBV6-6; J: TRBJ1-2; D: TRBD1; size: few
DNA: TGTGCCAGCAGTTACGCGAAGGGAGGAAGTAACTATGGCTACACCTTC; CDR3: CASSYAKGGSNYGYTF; V: TRBV6-5; J: TRBJ1-2; D: NA; size: NA
DNA: TGTGCCAGCAGTTTAATGCGGGAGGCGCCTGGCTACACCTTC; CDR3: CASSLMREAPGYTF; V: TRBV27; J: TRBJ1-2; D: NA; size: NA
DNA: TGTGCCAGCAGGATTTTTGCGAACGAGCAGTACTTC; CDR3: CASRIFANEQYF; V: TRBV2; J: TRBJ2-7; D: NA; size: NA
DNA: TGTGCCAGTAGCTATACAGGGAATCAGCCCCAGCATTTT; CDR3: CASSYTGNQPQHF; V: TRBV19; J: TRBJ1-5; D: NA; size: once
DNA: TGTGCCAGCTCTCAGCGGGGCCCCTACGAGCAGTACTTC; CDR3: CASSQRGPYEQYF; V: TRBV18; J: TRBJ2-7; D: TRBD2; size: NA
DNA: TGCGCCAGCAGCCAAGTCACTAGCGGGGGGGAGACCCAGTACTTC; CDR3: CASSQVTSGGETQYF; V: TRBV4-1; J: TRBJ2-5; D: TRBD2; size: NA
DNA: TGTGCCAGCAGTGGACTAGCAGGAATTCAGGGGAACAATGAGCAGTTCTTC; CDR3: CASSGLAGIQGNNEQFF; V: TRBV6-1; J: TRBJ2-1; D: NA; size: once
DNA: TGTGCCAGCAGCCGTACTAGCGGGAGCTCCTACGAGCAGTACTTC; CDR3: CASSRTSGSSYEQYF; V: TRBV7-2; J: TRBJ2-7; D: TRBD2; size: once
DNA: TGTGCCAGTAATCAGGGGGACTGGGAGCTGTTTTTT; CDR3: CASNQGDWELFF; V: TRBV19; J: TRBJ2-2; D: NA; size: NA
DNA: TGCGCCAGCAGCTTTGGCCGGGGAGGGAACACTGAAGCTTTCTTT; CDR3: CASSFGRGGNTEAFF; V: TRBV5-1; J: TRBJ1-1; D: NA; size: once
DNA: TGTGCCACCAGCAGGGTGCAGGGAGAGACCCAGTACTTC; CDR3: CATSRVQGETQYF; V: TRBV15; J: TRBJ2-5; D: NA; size: NA
DNA: TGTGCCAGCTCACCCTACGATGTCTCCTCTGGAAACACCATATATTTT; CDR3: CASSPYDVSSGNTIYF; V: TRBV18; J: TRBJ1-3; D: NA; size: NA
DNA: TGTGCCAGCAGCGGAGGCCGGGACAGTGTTGCGACCCAGTACTTC; CDR3: CASSGGRDSVATQYF; V: TRBV5-6; J: TRBJ2-5; D: TRBD1; size: NA
DNA: TGTGCCAGCAGCTTACGCCAAGAGACCCAGTACTTC; CDR3: CASSLRQETQYF; V: TRBV13; J: TRBJ2-5; D: NA; size: NA
DNA: TGTGCCAGCAGCCAACTGGGTACCGGGAACGAGCAGTACTTC; CDR3: CASSQLGTGNEQYF; V: TRBV7-9; J: TRBJ2-7; D: NA; size: NA
DNA: TGTGCCAGCAGCACACCCGTTAACCGCTACACCTTC; CDR3: CASSTPVNRYTF; V: TRBV7-2; J: TRBJ1-2; D: NA; size: NA
DNA: TGTGCCAGCAGCGGATACAGGACGGCCGATTCACCCCTCCACTTT; CDR3: CASSGYRTADSPLHF; V: TRBV9; J: TRBJ1-6; D: NA; size: NA
DNA: TGTGCCAGCAGCGCGGGACAGGGAGGTTCCTACGAGCAGTACTTC; CDR3: CASSAGQGGSYEQYF; V: TRBV6-4; J: TRBJ2-7; D: TRBD1; size: NA
DNA: TGTGCCAGCAGTTTGGACACTTACGTCGGCTATGGCTACACCTTC; CDR3: CASSLDTYVGYGYTF; V: TRBV28; J: TRBJ1-2; D: NA; size: once
DNA: TGTGCCAGCACCCTTAGGGGTGTCGGCACTGAAGCTTTCTTT; CDR3: CASTLRGVGTEAFF; V: TRBV7-8; J: TRBJ1-1; D: NA; size: NA
DNA: TGTGCCTGGATTTATCGGGGGACGGCCTATGGCTACACCTTC; CDR3: CAWIYRGTAYGYTF; V: TRBV30; J: TRBJ1-2; D: NA; size: NA
DNA: TGCGCCAGCAGATATCAGAACGAAGCTTTCTTT; CDR3: CASRYQNEAFF; V: TRBV5-1; J: TRBJ1-1; D: NA; size: NA
DNA: TGTGCCAGTAGGGCTTATAGCGGGGGAAACAATGAGCAGTTCTTC; CDR3: CASRAYSGGNNEQFF; V: TRBV19; J: TRBJ2-1; D: TRBD2; size: NA
DNA: TGTGCCAGCAGCTTAGATAGCCCCTCTGGGGCCAACGTCCTGACTTTC; CDR3: CASSLDSPSGANVLTF; V: TRBV7-9; J: TRBJ2-6; D: NA; size: once
DNA: TGCGCCAGCAGCCAAACCAACCAGGGCACTGAAGCTTTCTTT; CDR3: CASSQTNQGTEAFF; V: TRBV4-1; J: TRBJ1-1; D: NA; size: few
DNA: TGTGCCAGTAACCCCGGGACAGGGGTTTATCAGCCCCAGCATTTT; CDR3: CASNPGTGVYQPQHF; V: TRBV19; J: TRBJ1-5; D: TRBD1; size: NA
DNA: TGTGCCAGCAGTTATGACAGAGATGGCTACACCTTC; CDR3: CASSYDRDGYTF; V: TRBV6-5; J: TRBJ1-2; D: NA; size: NA
DNA: TGTGCCTGGAGTGTCTTTGGGGGGGGGCGCGCACATTACAATGAGCAGTTCTTC; CDR3: CAWSVFGGGRAHYNEQFF; V: TRBV30; J: TRBJ2-1; D: NA; size: NA
DNA: TGCGCCAGCAGCCAAGATGGAGGGATAGGCAATCAGCCCCAGCATTTT; CDR3: CASSQDGGIGNQPQHF; V: TRBV4-1; J: TRBJ1-5; D: NA; size: NA
DNA: TGTGCCAGCAGTTATACTACCTACACCGGGGAGCTGTTTTTT; CDR3: CASSYTTYTGELFF; V: TRBV6-6; J: TRBJ2-2; D: NA; size: NA
DNA: TGTGCCAGCAGTTACTCTTGGCAGGCTAACTATGGCTACACCTTC; CDR3: CASSYSWQANYGYTF; V: TRBV6-5; J: TRBJ1-2; D: NA; size: NA
DNA: TGTGCCAGCAGCCTTCTAAGTCGCGGGGGCACAGATACGCAGTATTTT; CDR3: CASSLLSRGGTDTQYF; V: TRBV7-9; J: TRBJ2-3; D: NA; size: NA
DNA: TGTGCCAGCAGCTCCCGGGTCGTCTCTGGAAACACCATATATTTT; CDR3: CASSSRVVSGNTIYF; V: TRBV7-8; J: TRBJ1-3; D: NA; size: NA
DNA: TGTGCCAGCAGTTACCCTGGCGGGAGAACAGATACGCAGTATTTT; CDR3: CASSYPGGRTDTQYF; V: TRBV6-5; J: TRBJ2-3; D: TRBD2; size: NA
DNA: TGTGCCAGCAGCTTAGAGCAGGGGAGAAACACCATATATTTT; CDR3: CASSLEQGRNTIYF; V: TRBV7-9; J: TRBJ1-3; D: NA; size: NA
DNA: TGTGCCAGCAGATTAGGGGCGGGCGGGACGAAATACGAGCAGTACTTC; CDR3: CASRLGAGGTKYEQYF; V: TRBV11-3; J: TRBJ2-7; D: NA; size: NA
DNA: TGTGCCAGCAGTTTATTAGGGACAGATAATGGCTACACCTTC; CDR3: CASSLLGTDNGYTF; V: TRBV28; J: TRBJ1-2; D: TRBD1; size: NA
DNA: TGCGCCAGCAGCCAGAGGACTAGCGGGGCGAACACCGGGGAGCTGTTTTTT; CDR3: CASSQRTSGANTGELFF; V: TRBV5-1; J: TRBJ2-2; D: TRBD2; size: NA
DNA: TGTGCCAGCAGTGAAGCGGGACTTACGGGGCAGTACTTC; CDR3: CASSEAGLTGQYF; V: TRBV6-1; J: TRBJ2-7; D: NA; size: NA